These 14 T cell receptor beta chains were all obtained from the same sample, sequenced in a study of blood T cell repertoires in COVID-19 (dated by TCRdb to 2018 to 2021). Libraries were made using the immunoSEQ multiplex PCR assay. TCRdb took over this immuneACCESS table, retaining in-frame rearrangements with V and J assigned. Such tables are incomplete; in checked studies, under half of the missing clones stem from an unresolved V gene, and the remainder is unexplained. This sample has about 250,000 clones in its table, and around 85% of those were observed once. In total, the top ten clones hold approximately 9.6% of the sample. The sample taken for sequencing was PBMCs or T cells enriched from blood (not recorded which). Receptors were obtained from a woman in her 50s with acute COVID-19.

V is TRBV4-3 and J is TRBJ2-7; TRBD1 matches at 9 bases. CDR3 length: 15 residues. V dropped 3 bases and J dropped 3; count of bases not matched to a gene: 6. Germline values: CDR1 LGHNA, CDR2 YSLEER. DNA of the CDR3: TGCGCCAGCAGCCAGGGACAGGGACCTAGCTACGAGCAGTACTTC. Protein sequence: CASSQGQGPSYEQYF.

The rearrangement uses TRBV6-5 and TRBJ1-3; no firm D call. This CDR3 is 15 amino acids long. Trimming left V 3 bases short and J 2 bases short, with 11 bases between. The germline V gene has CDR1 MNHEY and CDR2 SVGAGI. CDR3 sequence (DNA): TGTGCCAGCAGTTATCGAGGGCGCCCTGGAAACACCATATATTTT. Its protein is CASSYRGRPGNTIYF.

This sequence joins TRBV6-5 and TRBJ1-2; D possibly corresponds to TRBD1 (6 bases). Germline CDR1 and CDR2: MNHEY and SVGAGI. The CDR3 consists of 16 residues. Trimming took 4 bases from V and 2 from J, leaving 17 bases between them. The DNA of the CDR3 is TGTGCCAGCAGTTCACACGGACGACAGGACAACTATGGCTACACCTTC. Amino acid sequence: CASSSHGRQDNYGYTF.

This chain's CDR3 is CASSQEGGSVQETQYF. The CDR3, as DNA: TGTGCCAGCAGCCAAGAAGGCGGTAGCGTACAAGAGACCCAGTACTTC. This chain uses TRBV4-2 with TRBJ2-5; possible D gene TRBD2, 5 bases. Germline CDR1 LGHNA, CDR2 YNFKEQ. The V end lost 0 bases, the J end lost 2 bases, and 13 bases lay between the germline ends. The CDR3 is 16 residues long.

This clone was observed a handful of times. The chain couples TRBV19 to TRBJ1-2; D gene unclear. The V end was cut by 5 bases, the J end by 2 bases, with 15 bases between. The CDR3 loop spans 15 amino acids. Germline CDR1 reads LNHDA; CDR2 reads SQIVND (reference sequence). The chain's CDR3 is CASSPTVIENYGYTF. CDR3 nucleotide sequence: TGTGCCAGTAGTCCTACGGTTATCGAAAACTATGGCTACACCTTC.

CDR3 amino acids: CSVGKPGLKNNEQFF. In nucleotides, the CDR3 is TGCAGCGTCGGAAAACCGGGACTGAAAAACAATGAGCAGTTCTTC. This chain uses TRBV29-1 with TRBJ2-1, with D possibly being TRBD2 (6 bases). Trimming stripped 6 bases from V and 5 bases from J, with 20 bases between. The CDR3 runs to 15 residues. Germline V gene lookup returns CDR1 SQVTM and CDR2 ANQGSEA.

The gene calls are TRBV12-3 or TRBV12-4 and TRBJ1-1; maybe TRBD1 (6 bases). The CDR3 has 13 amino acids. The V gene lost 6 bases and the J gene lost 7 bases, with 15 bases spanning the gap. This chain's CDR3 is CASSLRQAGEAFF. The CDR3 bases are TGTGCCAGCAGCCTCCGACAGGCCGGTGAAGCTTTCTTT.

This chain uses TRBV29-1 with TRBJ1-2; TRBD1 matches 9 bases. CDR1 and CDR2 from the germline V gene are SQVTM and ANQGSEA. The CDR3 is 13 residues long. V dropped 5 bases and J dropped 6; count of bases not matched to a gene: 7. Written as DNA, the CDR3 is TGCAGCGTTCCCCGGGGACAGGGTAATGGCTACACCTTC. Amino acids: CSVPRGQGNGYTF.

The chain employs TRBV7-2 and TRBJ1-2; 7 bases line up with TRBD1. Germline CDR1 and CDR2: SGHTA and FQGNSA. The junction had 8 bases not matched to a gene; V was cut back by 5 bases and J by 2 bases. The CDR3 consists of 15 residues. This CDR3 is CASSLPGGVNYGYTF. CDR3 nucleotide sequence: TGTGCCAGCAGCCTACCAGGGGGAGTCAACTATGGCTACACCTTC. Variable domain in full (rest from reference TRBV7-2 and TRBJ1-2): GAGVSQSPSNKVTEKGKDVELRCDPISGHTALYWYRQSLGQGLEFLIYFQGNSAPDKSGLPSDRFSAERTGGSVSTLTIQRTQQEDSAVYLCASSLPGGVNYGYTFGSGTRLTVV.

This clone occurred once. This chain connects TRBV11-3 to TRBJ2-2; D is perhaps TRBD1 (5 bases). The CDR3 runs 14 residues. CDR1 and CDR2 from the germline V gene are SGHNT and YENEEA. Trimming took off 3 bases at V and 3 bases at J, with 8 bases between the two ends. This CDR3 is CASSFGQYTGELFF. The DNA of the CDR3 is TGTGCCAGCAGCTTCGGACAATACACCGGGGAGCTGTTTTTT.

This clone was detected a few times. The rearrangement uses TRBV27 and TRBJ2-1; D possibly corresponds to TRBD1 (5 bases). The germline V and J ends were trimmed by 4 bases and 9 bases, with 10 bases remaining between them. The CDR3 has 12 residues. The germline V gene encodes CDR1 MNHEY and CDR2 SMNVEV (reference sequence). The CDR3 nucleotides read TGTGCCAGCAGTTCTCGACAGTTTGAGCAGTTCTTC. Translated, it gives CASSSRQFEQFF.

The gene calls are TRBV15 and TRBJ2-1, with 12 bases lining up with TRBD2. The germline V gene has CDR1 LNHNV and CDR2 YYDKDF (reference sequence). The CDR3 runs 15 residues. V shed 3 bases, J shed 5 bases, and the junction held 2 bases outside the gene matches. The CDR3 bases are TGTGCCACCAGCAGCTGGACTAGCGGGGACAATGAGCAGTTCTTC. Translating it yields CATSSWTSGDNEQFF.

The J gene is TRBJ1-1, the V gene TRBV5-5; D might be TRBD1 (6 bases). CDR3 length: 17 residues. In germline, CDR1 is SGHKS, CDR2 YYEKEE (reference sequence). Trimming shortened V by 1 base and J by 0 bases, and 16 bases separated the two germline ends. CDR3 DNA sequence: TGTGCCAGCAGCTTGCATCAGGGGAAAATTATGAACACTGAAGCTTTCTTT. It translates to CASSLHQGKIMNTEAFF.

The rearrangement uses TRBV27 and TRBJ2-5; D gene ambiguous. The CDR3 covers 13 residues. Germline V gene data show CDR1 as MNHEY and CDR2 as SMNVEV (reference sequence). Between the trimmed V and J ends, which lost 2 bases and 0 bases, there was a span of 4 bases. The CDR3: CASSLVYQETQYF. The CDR3 DNA sequence: TGTGCCAGCAGTTTAGTATACCAAGAGACCCAGTACTTC.